This T cell receptor (beta chain) comes out of a study of blood T cell repertoires in COVID-19. Study details: Researchers got acute and convalescent COVID-19 samples from the United States, Italy and Spain. The cDNA or gDNA used as material had been derived from T cells, B-cell-depleted T cells, or PBMCs.

The CDR3 is made up of 13 amino acids. Trimming took 6 bases from V and 5 from J, leaving 13 bases between them. Per the original methods: Amplifying reference gene primers gave estimates of nucleated cell counts. Assay used: immunoSEQ multiplex PCR; TCRdb lists only in-frame clones, some missing. V and J calls and clone size are given by that table; D and trimming were obtained from the DNA. The sample yields approximately 260,000 clones, about nine tenths seen once. This clonotype was sampled from a woman between 40 and 55 years old with acute or convalescent COVID-19. Source material: peripheral blood. The chain links TRBV12-3 or TRBV12-4 to TRBJ2-5; weak D call: TRBD1 (6 bases). The CDR3 region has the DNA TGTGCCAGCAGGAAGGTGGGGGCGGAGACCCAGTACTTC. Its protein is CASRKVGAETQYF.